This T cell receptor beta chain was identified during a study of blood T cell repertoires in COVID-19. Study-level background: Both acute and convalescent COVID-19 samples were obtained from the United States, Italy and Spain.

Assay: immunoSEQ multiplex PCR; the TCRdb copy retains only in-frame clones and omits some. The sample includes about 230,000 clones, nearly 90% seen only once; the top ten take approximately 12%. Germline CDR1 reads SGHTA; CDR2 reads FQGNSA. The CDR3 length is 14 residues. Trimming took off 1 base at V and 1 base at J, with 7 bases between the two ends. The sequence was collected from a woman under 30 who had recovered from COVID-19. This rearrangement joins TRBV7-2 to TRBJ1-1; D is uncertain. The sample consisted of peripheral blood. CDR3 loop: CASSLDAWNTEAFF. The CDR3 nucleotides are TGTGCCAGCAGCTTAGACGCGTGGAACACTGAAGCTTTCTTT.